This T cell receptor beta chain comes out of a study of T cell clonality in common variable immunodeficiency. This clone appeared many times. Coverage ceases 3 residues before the CDR3 finishes, and the germline J gene fills in the end. Per the germline V gene, CDR1 is SGHAT and CDR2 is FQNNGV. The CDR3 consists of 14 residues. V dropped 1 base and J dropped 5 bases, with 10 bases sitting between them. Most patients and controls had Caucasian heritage. Sequencing was performed with immunoSEQ multiplex PCR; in TCRdb, only in-frame clones are kept and a portion is missing. The sample includes about 37,000 clones, none of them occurring once.

J is TRBJ2-3 and V is TRBV11-2; possibly TRBD2 for D (6 bases). This TCR came from a person between 18 and 75 years old in good health. Specimen: peripheral blood mononuclear cells. The sequenced part of the CDR3 DNA is TGTGCCAGCAGCTTAGCTTGGCGGGGAGATACG. Translated, it gives CASSLAWRGDT. The full CDR3 is CASSLAWRGDTQYF. Looking up the rest from reference TRBV11-2 and TRBJ2-3 gives the full variable domain: EAGVAQSPRYKIIEKRQSVAFWCNPISGHATLYWYQQILGQGPKLLIQFQNNGVVDDSQLPKDRFSAERLKGVDSTLKIQPAKLEDSAVYLCASSLAWRGDTQYFGPGTRLTVL.